The entry below gives a single T cell receptor beta chain sequence along with its context. Germline-derived CDR1 and CDR2 are LNHDA and SQIVND (reference sequence). J lost 5 bases, V lost 5 bases, and 11 bases had no gene match. The CDR3 consists of 15 residues. Amplification of TCR beta CDR3 regions used RNA transcripts. First-round RT-PCR relied on HTBI primers, and a second-round multiplex PCR came next. Via MiXCR, TCRdb re-called the multiplex PCR reads, giving one row per CDR3 protein. The sample lists 200,000 to 250,000 distinct CDR3 sequences; around 30% were seen once. The diagnosis combined clinical symptoms, thyroxine, TRAb, thyroid ultrasound and orbital computed tomography scans. The record originates from a study of Graves' ophthalmopathy and Graves' hyperthyroidism.

The chain uses TRBV19 and TRBJ1-1, with TRBD1 matching over 7 bases. This clonotype was sampled from a man between 50 and 59 years old with Graves' ophthalmopathy. Sequencing input: peripheral blood. Here the CDR3 DNA reads TGTGCCAGTAGTGCTGCACAGGGGATAAGGACTGAAGCTTTCTTT. Translating it yields CASSAAQGIRTEAFF.